The clone carrying this T cell receptor (beta chain) showed up many times. Its antigen is still unknown. TCRbeta library construction was performed incorporating unique molecular identifiers. TCRdb re-called the PCR reads with MiXCR, one entry per CDR3 protein. The repertoire holds about 90,000 distinct CDR3 sequences, with roughly 15% as singletons. The data stem from a study of T-cell reconstitution after alpha-beta-depleted transplantation in children. Study-wide results and caveats: After transplant, at about two months, alpha-beta T cells were reportedly derived from several hundred expanded graft clones. Fresh T-cell production supplied most of the T-cell counts and diversity seen one year after transplant. Recipient T cells and thymic progenitors that survived were the source of the high TCRbeta diversity seen at day 60 in some patients.

The sequenced sample was PBMCs, mostly from graft donor cells, obtained 180 days after TCRalphabeta/CD19-depleted stem cell transplant. This clonotype was obtained from a male patient aged 2 to 10 who had a stem cell transplant for acute lymphoblastic leukemia, so the T cells may come from the graft donor.

This chain's CDR3 is CASRPEGYNEQFF. In DNA, the CDR3 is TGCGCCAGCAGGCCCGAGGGCTACAATGAGCAGTTCTTC. The chain couples TRBV5-1 to TRBJ2-1; D is perhaps TRBD2 (5 bases). The germline V and J ends were trimmed by 5 bases and 3 bases, with 9 bases remaining between them. The CDR3 is 13 amino acids. The V gene's germline CDR1 is SGHRS and CDR2 YFSETQ.